Below, 22 T cell receptor beta chains from the same sample are listed, as sequenced in a study of blood T cell repertoires in COVID-19. TCRdb's table, derived via immunoSEQ multiplex PCR, lists solely in-frame clones and lacks some. Here the sample spans some 140,000 clones, 79% being singletons. Sequenced input: peripheral blood. These receptors originate from a man aged 55 to 70 with acute or convalescent COVID-19.

This clone was counted a few times. V and J are TRBV10-3 and TRBJ1-1, with 8 bases lining up with TRBD1. Germline loops: CDR1 ENHRY, CDR2 SYGVKD. This CDR3 has 16 amino acids. The V and J ends lost 3 bases and 6 bases, in that order; junction bases with no gene match: 12. CDR3 sequence: CAISDGQGASSSEAFF. The CDR3 DNA reads TGTGCCATCAGTGATGGGCAGGGGGCGAGTAGCTCTGAAGCTTTCTTT.

This chain connects TRBV6-5 to TRBJ1-4; D gene ambiguous. Germline V gene sequence: CDR1 MNHEY, CDR2 SVGAGI. Trimming left V 4 bases short and J 8 bases short, with 11 bases between. The CDR3 runs to 13 residues. The CDR3 DNA reads as TGTGCCAGCAGTTCGTCGGTGGGCGAAAAACTGTTTTTT. It translates to CASSSSVGEKLFF.

The chain combines TRBV13 with TRBJ2-1, with 10 nucleotides matching TRBD2. The CDR3 is made up of 15 amino acids. V trimming: 0 bases; J trimming: 14 bases; junction bases outside the gene matches: 10. Germline CDR1 reads PRHDT; CDR2 reads FYEKMQ (reference sequence). The CDR3 reads CASSLGRTSGTSEFF. The CDR3 coding sequence is TGTGCCAGCAGCTTAGGCCGAACTAGCGGGACTTCTGAGTTCTTC. Full variable domain (remainder filled in from reference TRBV13 and TRBJ2-1): AAGVIQSPRHLIKEKRETATLKCYPIPRHDTVYWYQQGPGQDPQFLISFYEKMQSDKGSIPDRFSAQQFSDYHSELNMSSLELGDSALYFCASSLGRTSGTSEFFGPGTRLTVL.

The chain couples TRBV11-2 to TRBJ2-1; D remains unclear. CDR3 length equals 14 residues. Germline-derived CDR1 and CDR2 are SGHAT and FQNNGV. Trimming took off 1 base at V and 5 bases at J, with 9 bases between the two ends. The DNA of the CDR3 is TGTGCCAGCAGCTTAGTATCCCGGGACAATGAGCAGTTCTTC. This sequence encodes CASSLVSRDNEQFF.

The rearrangement uses TRBV15 and TRBJ2-3, with a possible D match to TRBD2 (7 bases). The V gene's germline CDR1 is LNHNV and CDR2 YYDKDF (reference sequence). CDR3 length equals 17 residues. V was shortened by 0 bases and J by 4 bases, with 17 bases between the two germline ends. The CDR3 loop is CATSREISGTSPDTQYF. The CDR3 DNA sequence: TGTGCCACCAGCAGAGAGATAAGCGGGACATCCCCAGATACGCAGTATTTT.

The V gene is TRBV3-1 (or the pseudogene TRBV3-2), the J gene TRBJ2-7, with no clear D. The germline V and J ends were trimmed by 1 base and 0 bases, with 4 bases remaining between them. There are 13 residues in the CDR3. Germline CDR1 reads LGHDT; CDR2 reads YNNKEL (reference sequence). DNA for the CDR3: TGTGCCAGCAGCCAAGGCTACTCCTACGAGCAGTACTTC. The encoded protein is CASSQGYSYEQYF.

This clone has just a few counts. V and J are TRBV5-5 and TRBJ2-7, with a weak D call TRBD1 (6 bases). V gave up 4 bases and J gave up 1 base, with 9 bases separating them. Germline-derived CDR1 and CDR2 are SGHKS and YYEKEE (reference sequence). The CDR3 length is 13 residues. The CDR3 DNA reads TGTGCCAGCAGCGGGGACATATCCTACGAGCAGTACTTC. Translation gives CASSGDISYEQYF.

The chain joins TRBV3-1 (or the pseudogene TRBV3-2) to TRBJ1-5; a weak D match, TRBD1 (6 bases). V was shortened by 4 bases and J by 6 bases, with 19 bases between the two germline ends. CDR3 length equals 16 residues. Germline CDR1 reads LGHDT; CDR2 reads YNNKEL (reference sequence). This CDR3 is CASSPPEGGFFQPQHF. The CDR3 DNA is TGTGCCAGCAGCCCCCCCGAGGGGGGGTTTTTTCAGCCCCAGCATTTT.

CDR3 DNA: TGCAGTGCTAGTACCAGGGGAGGGGGAGCTTTCTTT. Translation gives CSASTRGGGAFF. The rearrangement uses TRBV20-1 and TRBJ1-1; a weak D match, TRBD1 (6 bases). V was pared by 3 bases and J by 10 bases, with 15 bases between. The CDR3 loop spans 12 amino acids. Germline loops: CDR1 DFQATT, CDR2 SNEGSKA (reference sequence).

The rearrangement joins TRBV3-1 (or the pseudogene TRBV3-2) to TRBJ2-7; D remains ambiguous. This CDR3 has 14 amino acids. V was clipped by 1 base and J by 5 bases, with 12 bases between them. The germline gives CDR1 LGHDT, CDR2 YNNKEL (reference sequence). The CDR3 is CASSQGAVTHEQYF. For the CDR3, the DNA is TGTGCCAGCAGCCAAGGGGCAGTAACCCACGAGCAGTACTTC.

The rearrangement joins TRBV5-6 to TRBJ2-7; no reliable D call. Trimming shortened V by 1 base and J by 6 bases, and 11 bases separated the two germline ends. The CDR3 extends over 13 amino acids. Germline CDR1 reads SGHDT; CDR2 reads YYEEEE. CDR3 residues: CASSLPSRSEQYF. CDR3 nucleotide sequence: TGTGCCAGCAGCTTGCCGAGTAGATCCGAGCAGTACTTC.

The V gene is TRBV28, the J gene TRBJ2-3; TRBD2 might be the D (6 bases). The CDR3 has 14 residues. In germline, CDR1 is MDHEN, CDR2 SYDVKM. The V end lost 5 bases, the J end lost 0 bases, and 9 bases lay between the germline ends. CDR3 bases: TGTGCCAGCAGTGTTAGCGGAAGCACAGATACGCAGTATTTT. It encodes CASSVSGSTDTQYF.

This chain uses TRBV7-9 with TRBJ1-1; maybe TRBD1 (6 bases). The V and J ends lost 5 bases and 1 base respectively, with 11 bases between them. CDR3 length: 14 residues. Germline loops: CDR1 SEHNR, CDR2 FQNEAQ (reference sequence). DNA for the CDR3: TGTGCCAGCAGCCCGTGGACAGAGAACACTGAAGCTTTCTTT. Its protein product is CASSPWTENTEAFF.

The CDR3: CATVLGTAGLGYTF. In DNA, the CDR3 is TGTGCCACCGTCCTCGGGACGGCGGGGCTCGGCTACACCTTC. This chain links TRBV2 with TRBJ1-2; weak D call: TRBD1 (5 bases). Germline CDR1 reads SNHLY; CDR2 reads FYNNEI. Trimming pared 10 bases from V and 8 bases from J, leaving 23 bases between. The CDR3 loop spans 14 amino acids.

The genes are TRBV28 and TRBJ1-6; perhaps TRBD1 as D (6 bases). Germline V CDR1 and CDR2: MDHEN, SYDVKM. There are 15 residues in the CDR3. V was pared by 9 bases and J by 0 bases, with 12 bases between. DNA for the CDR3: TGTGCCAGTACGGACAGCAGCTCCTATAATTCACCCCTCCACTTT. Translation gives CASTDSSSYNSPLHF.

J is TRBJ1-1 and V is TRBV7-2, with a weak D call TRBD1 (5 bases). The CDR3 extends over 14 amino acids. V gave up 4 bases and J gave up 5 bases, with 14 bases separating them. Per germline, CDR1 SGHTA and CDR2 FQGNSA. This CDR3 reads CASSSRRGGTEAFF. CDR3 DNA: TGTGCCAGCAGCTCTAGGAGGGGTGGGACTGAAGCTTTCTTT.

This clone was seen more than once but under ten times. J is TRBJ2-3 and V is TRBV27; D remains unclear. Germline CDR1 is MNHEY and CDR2 is SMNVEV (reference sequence). CDR3 length equals 12 residues. The germline V and J ends were trimmed by 3 bases and 8 bases, with 9 bases remaining between them. The CDR3 is CASSFEFGTQYF. For the CDR3, the DNA is TGTGCCAGCAGTTTTGAATTCGGTACGCAGTATTTT.

The chain carries TRBV6-5 and TRBJ1-4, with 10 bases aligning to TRBD1. Germline CDR1 is MNHEY and CDR2 is SVGAGI. The CDR3 length is 15 residues. The V gene end was trimmed by 7 bases and the J gene end by 8 bases; junction bases not matched to a gene: 10. The CDR3 reads CASISGTGAHEKLFF. The CDR3 region has the DNA TGTGCCAGCATTTCCGGGACAGGGGCTCACGAAAAACTGTTTTTT.

The chain joins TRBV6-6 to TRBJ1-5; D call uncertain. Trimming removed 5 bases at V and 7 bases at J, with 9 bases between. Per the germline V gene, CDR1 is MNHNY and CDR2 is SVGAGI (reference sequence). The CDR3 extends over 12 amino acids. The chain's CDR3 is CASSQLRQPQHF. The CDR3 bases are TGTGCCAGCAGTCAGCTGAGACAGCCCCAGCATTTT.

The genes are TRBV19 and TRBJ1-2; TRBD1 is a possible D gene (6 bases). Germline values: CDR1 LNHDA, CDR2 SQIVND (reference sequence). V lost 10 bases to trimming and J lost 4 bases, with 13 bases between them. This CDR3 comprises 12 residues. CDR3 in amino acids: CATGRRGYGYTF. The DNA of the CDR3 is TGTGCCACTGGTCGCAGGGGCTATGGCTACACCTTC.

V gene TRBV4-1 combines with J gene TRBJ2-5; D gene uncertain. Deletions cut 0 bases from V and 0 bases from J, with 8 bases between. In germline, CDR1 is MGHRA, CDR2 YSYEKL. This CDR3 has 15 residues. CDR3 in DNA: TGCGCCAGCAGCCAAGAAACAATGTACCAAGAGACCCAGTACTTC. It yields the protein CASSQETMYQETQYF.

The chain links TRBV3-1 (or the pseudogene TRBV3-2) to TRBJ2-1; D perhaps matches TRBD2 (5 bases). V shed 3 bases and J shed 3 bases, with 15 bases lying between them. Germline-derived CDR1 and CDR2 are LGHDT and YNNKEL (reference sequence). There are 16 residues in the CDR3. CDR3 sequence: CASSHLVGDYYNEQFF. The CDR3 bases are TGTGCCAGCAGCCATTTGGTGGGAGACTACTACAATGAGCAGTTCTTC.